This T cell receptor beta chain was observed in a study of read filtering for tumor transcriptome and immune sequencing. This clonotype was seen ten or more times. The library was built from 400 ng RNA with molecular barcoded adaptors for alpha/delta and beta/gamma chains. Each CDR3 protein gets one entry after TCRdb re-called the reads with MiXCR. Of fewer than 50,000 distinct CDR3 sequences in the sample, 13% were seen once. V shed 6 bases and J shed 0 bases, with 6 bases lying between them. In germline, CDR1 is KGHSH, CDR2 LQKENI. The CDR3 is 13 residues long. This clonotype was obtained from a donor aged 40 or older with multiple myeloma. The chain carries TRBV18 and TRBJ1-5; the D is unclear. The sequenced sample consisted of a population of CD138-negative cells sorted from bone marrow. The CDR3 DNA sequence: TGTGCCAGCTCTCCTTATAGCAATCAGCCCCAGCATTTT. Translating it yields CASSPYSNQPQHF.